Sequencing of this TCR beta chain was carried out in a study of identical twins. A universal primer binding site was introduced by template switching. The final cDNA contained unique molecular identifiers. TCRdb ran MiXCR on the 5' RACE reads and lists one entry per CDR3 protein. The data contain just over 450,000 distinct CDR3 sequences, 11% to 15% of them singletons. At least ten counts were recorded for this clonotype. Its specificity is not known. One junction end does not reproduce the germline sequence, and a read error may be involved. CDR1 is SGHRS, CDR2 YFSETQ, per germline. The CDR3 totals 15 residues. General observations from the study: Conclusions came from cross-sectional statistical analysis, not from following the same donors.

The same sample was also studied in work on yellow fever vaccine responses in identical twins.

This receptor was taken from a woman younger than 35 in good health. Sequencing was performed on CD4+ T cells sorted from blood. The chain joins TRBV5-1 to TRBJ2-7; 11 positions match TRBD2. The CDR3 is CASSLGTSGSYEQYF. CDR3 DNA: TGTGCCAGCAGCCTCGGGACTAGCGGCTCCTACGAGCAGTACTTC.